This passage covers 25 T cell receptor beta chains from one sample sequenced in a study of cytomegalovirus exposure and HLA in healthy donors. TCRdb keeps only in-frame clones here, not all; method: immunoSEQ multiplex PCR. The sample has 110,000 to 150,000 clones, less than 95% seen once. The material sequenced was PBMCs. The receptors here all came from a man younger than 35 in good health and CMV-seropositive.

The chain carries TRBV18 and TRBJ1-1, with 8 bases matching TRBD1. The germline CDR1 and CDR2 sequences are KGHSH and LQKENI. J lost 4 bases, V lost 3 bases, and 10 bases had no gene match. The CDR3 is made up of 16 amino acids. CDR3 region: CASSPLGQGAGTEAFF. The CDR3 DNA is TGTGCCAGCTCACCCCTCGGGCAGGGGGCCGGCACTGAAGCTTTCTTT.

This clone was seen only once. This chain uses TRBV7-2 with TRBJ2-3, with 11 positions matching TRBD2. Germline lookup yields CDR1 SGHTA and CDR2 FQGNSA. Germline trimming cut 5 bases from V and 4 bases from J; bases unmatched to any gene: 5. The CDR3 covers 15 residues. This CDR3 is CASSQLLAGADTQYF. In DNA form, the CDR3 reads TGTGCCAGCAGCCAATTACTAGCGGGGGCAGATACGCAGTATTTT.

The chain combines TRBV28 with TRBJ2-7; D perhaps matches TRBD1 (6 bases). Germline assignment: CDR1 MDHEN and CDR2 SYDVKM. The CDR3 loop spans 14 amino acids. Trimming took off 4 bases at V and 4 bases at J, with 14 bases between the two ends. CDR3 sequence reads: CASSWSGQQYEQYF. CDR3 bases: TGTGCCAGCAGTTGGTCGGGACAACAGTACGAGCAGTACTTC.

Points on this clone: The sample has other DNA sequences that encode this CDR3 too. The chain couples TRBV5-1 to TRBJ1-1; 11 bases match TRBD1. The CDR3 is 14 amino acids. V lost 3 bases, J lost 3 bases, and 1 base stayed unmatched. CDR1 SGHRS and CDR2 YFSETQ come from the germline V gene. CDR3 amino acids: CASSWDRGDTEAFF. The CDR3 coding sequence is TGCGCCAGCAGCTGGGACAGGGGGGACACTGAAGCTTTCTTT.

This chain uses TRBV10-3 with TRBJ1-6; 8 positions agree with TRBD1. Germline V gives CDR1 ENHRY, CDR2 SYGVKD. This CDR3 has 15 residues. J gave up 0 bases and V 10 bases, and 5 bases lay outside the gene matches. The chain's CDR3 is CASGQGSSYNSPLHF. For the CDR3, the DNA is TGTGCCAGCGGACAGGGAAGCTCCTATAATTCACCCCTCCACTTT.

This clone has only one observation. The chain couples TRBV5-1 to TRBJ2-5; 8 nucleotides line up with TRBD1. CDR3 length equals 15 residues. Germline CDR1 SGHRS, CDR2 YFSETQ. With V trimmed by 2 bases and J by 1 base, 4 bases remained unmatched. CDR3 protein: CASSLDRGGQETQYF. Written as DNA, the CDR3 is TGCGCCAGCAGCTTAGACAGGGGAGGCCAAGAGACCCAGTACTTC.

This chain joins TRBV5-4 and TRBJ2-7, with 8 bases lining up with TRBD1. The J segment lost 2 bases and the V segment lost 4 bases, leaving 2 bases of the junction unmatched. This CDR3 has 13 residues. Per germline, CDR1 SGHNT and CDR2 YYREEE (reference sequence). CDR3 nucleotides: TGTGCCAGCAGCCCGACAGGGGCCTACGAGCAGTACTTC. As protein: CASSPTGAYEQYF.

The chain uses TRBV7-9 and TRBJ1-4; 7 positions match TRBD1. Trimming cost V 4 bases and J 10 bases; bases outside gene matches: 9. Germline V gene data show CDR1 as SEHNR and CDR2 as FQNEAQ (reference sequence). CDR3 length equals 14 residues. DNA of the CDR3: TGTGCCAGCAGCTCCACTAAGGGACAGTTAAAACTGTTTTTT. Residues: CASSSTKGQLKLFF. The full variable domain, completed using reference TRBV7-9 and TRBJ1-4, is DTGVSQNPRHKITKRGQNVTFRCDPISEHNRLYWYRQTLGQGPEFLTYFQNEAQLEKSRLLSDRFSAERPKGSFSTLEIQRTEQGDSAMYLCASSSTKGQLKLFFGSGTQLSVL.

V usage is TRBV6-5 and J usage is TRBJ2-7, with TRBD1 identical over 10 bases. The ends lost 7 bases at V and 5 bases at J; junction bases unmatched: 8. The CDR3 contains 14 residues. Germline V gives CDR1 MNHEY, CDR2 SVGAGI. The CDR3 loop is CASTPRDRGDEQYF. DNA of the CDR3: TGTGCCAGCACCCCCCGGGACAGGGGCGACGAGCAGTACTTC.

The chain carries TRBV10-3 and TRBJ1-6, with 12 bases lining up with TRBD1. Germline CDR1 ENHRY, CDR2 SYGVKD. V lost 2 bases, J lost 7 bases, and 3 bases stayed unmatched. CDR3 length: 16 residues. CDR3 in DNA: TGTGCCATCAGTGAGACAGGGACAGGGGGCAATTCACCCCTCCACTTT. Translating it yields CAISETGTGGNSPLHF.

V is TRBV5-1 and J is TRBJ2-7; 11 bases agree with TRBD2. The CDR3 spans 20 residues. Germline-derived CDR1 and CDR2 are SGHRS and YFSETQ. The J segment lost 0 bases and the V segment lost 7 bases, leaving 21 bases of the junction unmatched. The CDR3 is CASSKPGLAAVTGLSYEQYF. The DNA of the CDR3 is TGCGCCAGCTCTAAGCCGGGACTAGCGGCGGTAACGGGTCTCTCCTACGAGCAGTACTTC.

This chain links TRBV6-1 with TRBJ1-5; 7 bases are a match to TRBD1. Germline V CDR1 and CDR2: MNHNS, SASEGT. The length of the CDR3 is 18 residues. The ends lost 0 bases at V and 0 bases at J; junction bases unmatched: 8. The CDR3 bases are TGTGCCAGCAGTGAAGCCCTATGGACAGGTTATAGCAATCAGCCCCAGCATTTT. Translated, it gives CASSEALWTGYSNQPQHF.

A word on this clone: One end of the junction fails to match germline, which may point to a read error. This chain uses TRBV13 with TRBJ2-7; 11 nucleotides match TRBD2. The CDR3 covers 13 residues. Germline V CDR1 and CDR2: PRHDT, FYEKMQ (reference sequence). CDR3 loop: CASSLGGTSGPSF. The CDR3 DNA follows: TGTGCCAGCAGCTTAGGGGGGACTAGCGGACCTTCCTTC.

V is TRBV5-1 and J is TRBJ2-7; TRBD1 agrees at 9 bases. Germline CDR1 is SGHRS and CDR2 is YFSETQ. V was pared by 4 bases and J by 4 bases, with 3 bases of the junction left unmatched. The CDR3 consists of 13 residues. The CDR3: CASSPDRGYEQYF. The CDR3 DNA follows: TGCGCCAGCAGCCCGGACAGGGGTTACGAGCAGTACTTC. The entire variable domain, with the rest obtained from reference TRBV5-1 and TRBJ2-7, is as follows: KAGVTQTPRYLIKTRGQQVTLSCSPISGHRSVSWYQQTPGQGLQFLFEYFSETQRNKGNFPGRFSGRQFSNSRSEMNVSTLELGDSALYLCASSPDRGYEQYFGPGTRLTVT.

This chain joins TRBV27 and TRBJ2-7; 9 bases line up with TRBD1. Trimming cost V 0 bases and J 2 bases; bases outside gene matches: 8. The CDR3 has 17 amino acids. Germline assignment: CDR1 MNHEY and CDR2 SMNVEV (reference sequence). The CDR3 is CASSLSSPGTGPYEQYF. For the CDR3, the DNA is TGTGCCAGCAGTTTATCTTCCCCGGGGACAGGGCCCTACGAGCAGTACTTC.

CDR3 amino acids: CSVRGGSSYEQYF. In nucleotides, the CDR3 is TGCAGCGTACGCGGGGGGAGCTCCTACGAGCAGTACTTC. This chain links TRBV29-1 with TRBJ2-7; 8 bases align to TRBD2. Germline values: CDR1 SQVTM, CDR2 ANQGSEA. The CDR3 has 13 amino acids. V lost 6 bases, J lost 0 bases, and 4 bases stayed unmatched.

The chain couples TRBV5-1 to TRBJ2-7, with 7 bases matching TRBD2. Germline CDR1 reads SGHRS; CDR2 reads YFSETQ. The V and J ends lost 8 bases and 0 bases, in that order; junction bases with no gene match: 8. The CDR3 contains 14 residues. CDR3 sequence reads: CASREGATSYEQYF. Written as DNA, the CDR3 is TGCGCCAGTAGGGAGGGAGCCACCTCCTACGAGCAGTACTTC.

V usage is TRBV6-5 and J usage is TRBJ1-5, with a tentative D call TRBD1 (6 bases). The CDR3 is made up of 13 amino acids. The V end lost 6 bases, the J end lost 4 bases, and 10 bases lay between the germline ends. Per germline, CDR1 MNHEY and CDR2 SVGAGI. CDR3 DNA: TGTGCCAGCAGACGGGACAAGAATCAGCCCCAGCATTTT. It encodes CASRRDKNQPQHF.

The chain uses TRBV6-1 and TRBJ2-7; 13 positions agree with TRBD2. V shed 3 bases, J shed 0 bases, and the junction held 5 bases outside the gene matches. Germline CDR1 is MNHNS and CDR2 is SASEGT. CDR3 length equals 17 residues. Here the CDR3 DNA reads TGTGCCAGCAGTGAGGGACTAGCGGGGCCTACCTCCTACGAGCAGTACTTC. Translation: CASSEGLAGPTSYEQYF.

The genes are TRBV19 and TRBJ1-4; TRBD1 matches 8 bases. The trim removed 6 bases at V and 8 bases at J, leaving 14 bases unmatched. Germline V CDR1 and CDR2: LNHDA, SQIVND (reference sequence). This CDR3 comprises 16 residues. For the CDR3, the DNA is TGTGCCAGTAGCCTCAACTTAGACAGGGGAAAAGAAAAACTGTTTTTT. Encoded protein: CASSLNLDRGKEKLFF.

The V gene is TRBV29-1, the J gene TRBJ2-5; TRBD2 matches 7 bases. CDR1 and CDR2 (germline): SQVTM, ANQGSEA. The CDR3 runs 14 residues. Losses at the gene ends were 6 bases for V and 4 bases for J; bases not matched to a gene: 11. The CDR3 bases are TGCAGCGTGGAGCGGGATGGGGGGGGAGAGACCCAGTACTTC. Translating it yields CSVERDGGGETQYF.

This chain uses TRBV5-4 with TRBJ1-3; TRBD1 aligns across 7 bases. The V segment lost 3 bases and the J segment 8 bases; nucleotides outside the gene matches: 8. From germline, CDR1 is SGHNT and CDR2 YYREEE (reference sequence). This CDR3 spans 14 amino acids. CDR3 DNA: TGTGCCAGCAGCTGGGACAGAGGCGGGCACACCATATATTTT. Its translation: CASSWDRGGHTIYF.

About this clone itself: Other DNA sequences from this sample encode an identical CDR3 as well. The rearrangement uses TRBV28 and TRBJ2-7; D may be TRBD2 (6 bases). The V gene's germline CDR1 is MDHEN and CDR2 SYDVKM. Between the trimmed V and J ends, which lost 2 bases and 2 bases, there was a span of 7 bases. There are 13 residues in the CDR3. As DNA, the CDR3 is TGTGCCAGCAGTTTAGGACTACCCTACGAGCAGTACTTC. Its translation: CASSLGLPYEQYF.

The chain is built from TRBV5-6 and TRBJ2-7, with 7 positions matching TRBD2. Germline-derived CDR1 and CDR2 are SGHDT and YYEEEE. This CDR3 contains 12 residues. J was trimmed by 13 bases and V by 4 bases; bases with no gene match: 11. The CDR3 nucleotides read TGTGCCAGCAGCCTTTACCCAGGGAGGGGTTACTTC. This codes for CASSLYPGRGYF. Looking up the rest from reference TRBV5-6 and TRBJ2-7 gives the full variable domain: DAGVTQSPTHLIKTRGQQVTLRCSPKSGHDTVSWYQQALGQGPQFIFQYYEEEERQRGNFPDRFSGHQFPNYSSELNVNALLLGDSALYLCASSLYPGRGYFGPGTRLTVT.

The chain couples TRBV6-5 to TRBJ2-7, with 12 bases fitting TRBD2. The length of the CDR3 is 15 residues. With 5 bases clipped from V and 3 bases from J, the junction kept 5 bases outside the gene matches. Germline CDR1 is MNHEY and CDR2 is SVGAGI. The CDR3 loop is CASSNGLAGYYEQYF. As DNA, the CDR3 is TGTGCCAGCAGTAATGGACTAGCGGGGTACTACGAGCAGTACTTC.